Below, 13 T cell receptor beta chains from the same sample are listed, as sequenced in a study of radiation and T cells in renal cell carcinoma. Profiling relied on immunoSEQ multiplex PCR, and the TCRdb table lists in-frame clones only, not all of them. The top ten clones hold about a sixth of a sample with 130,000 to 150,000 clones, approximately 86% of them seen once. Time point given: blood 4 weeks post-SBRT, at nephrectomy. Treatment specified: 15 Gy SBRT to primary tumor, nephrectomy 4 weeks later. The starting material was blood, obtained from a patient whose treatment included radiotherapy and nephrectomy. Receptors originate from a woman between 45 and 65 years old with renal cell carcinoma.

This clone was recorded at least ten times. The chain employs TRBV18 and TRBJ2-1; 11 bases line up with TRBD2. The CDR3 spans 16 residues. J was trimmed by 3 bases and V by 5 bases; bases with no gene match: 6. Germline assignment: CDR1 KGHSH and CDR2 LQKENI. The CDR3 DNA sequence: TGTGCCAGCTCAGAGGCTAGCGGGAGGAGCTACAATGAGCAGTTCTTC. Translation: CASSEASGRSYNEQFF.

The chain has TRBV27 and TRBJ2-7; D remains ambiguous. The germline V gene encodes CDR1 MNHEY and CDR2 SMNVEV (reference sequence). The CDR3 consists of 13 residues. The ends were cut back, 2 bases at V and 2 bases at J, with 7 bases in the middle. CDR3 sequence: CASSLLPAYEQYF. In nucleotides, the CDR3 is TGTGCCAGCAGTTTACTGCCGGCCTACGAGCAGTACTTC.

The chain recombines TRBV19 with TRBJ2-1, with D possibly matching TRBD2 (5 bases). The V end lost 5 bases, the J end lost 8 bases, and 22 bases lay between the germline ends. Germline lookup yields CDR1 LNHDA and CDR2 SQIVND (reference sequence). The length of the CDR3 is 16 residues. The CDR3 protein is CASSLNRDSSVDEQFF. DNA of the CDR3: TGTGCCAGTAGTCTCAACCGGGATTCCTCCGTGGATGAGCAGTTCTTC.

The chain joins TRBV20-1 to TRBJ1-2, with 7 bases fitting TRBD1. This CDR3 comprises 11 residues. The germline gives CDR1 DFQATT, CDR2 SNEGSKA (reference sequence). Trimming at V came to 1 base and at J to 14 bases, leaving 7 bases not matched to a gene. The CDR3 here is CSARGGTVKTF. CDR3 nucleotide sequence: TGCAGTGCTAGAGGCGGGACAGTAAAGACCTTC.

This clone was seen once. V gene TRBV4-3 combines with J gene TRBJ2-7, with TRBD2 matching 7 bases. With 4 bases clipped from V and 0 bases from J, the junction kept 9 bases outside the gene matches. CDR3 length equals 16 residues. Germline V lookup: CDR1 LGHNA, CDR2 YSLEER. This chain's CDR3 is CASSPTRAGDSYEQYF. DNA for the CDR3: TGCGCCAGCAGCCCGACACGGGCGGGGGACTCCTACGAGCAGTACTTC.

In nucleotides, the CDR3 is TGCGCCAGCAGCCAAGGCAGCCAAGAGACCCAGTACTTC. Its translation: CASSQGSQETQYF. This chain connects TRBV4-3 to TRBJ2-5; D unresolved. The CDR3 is made up of 13 amino acids. Trimming stripped 1 base from V and 1 base from J, with 4 bases between. Germline V gene data show CDR1 as LGHNA and CDR2 as YSLEER.

The chain employs TRBV7-2 and TRBJ1-5, with no clear D. Between the trimmed V and J ends, which lost 2 bases and 6 bases, there was a span of 14 bases. The CDR3 consists of 15 residues. The germline V gene encodes CDR1 SGHTA and CDR2 FQGNSA. Here the CDR3 DNA reads TGTGCCAGCAGCTTAAGTCCGCTCCGAGGTCAGCCCCAGCATTTT. Its protein product is CASSLSPLRGQPQHF.

This clone was picked up a small number of times. This chain uses TRBV6-6 with TRBJ2-1; D not certain. V was cut by 2 bases and J by 0 bases, with 8 bases left in between. The germline gives CDR1 MNHNY, CDR2 SVGAGI (reference sequence). The CDR3 spans 15 residues. The DNA of the CDR3 is TGTGCCAGCAGTTACGAGATGAGCTCCTACAATGAGCAGTTCTTC. It yields the protein CASSYEMSSYNEQFF.

The chain links TRBV7-9 to TRBJ2-5, with D perhaps matching TRBD1 (5 bases). The CDR3 has 15 residues. Germline loops: CDR1 SEHNR, CDR2 FQNEAQ (reference sequence). Trimming shortened V by 10 bases and J by 3 bases, and 21 bases separated the two germline ends. CDR3: CATKLASEGEETQYF. CDR3 DNA: TGTGCCACCAAGCTGGCCAGCGAAGGGGAAGAGACCCAGTACTTC.

The chain combines TRBV4-3 with TRBJ1-1; D call uncertain. With 4 bases removed from V and 4 bases from J, the gap between germline ends came to 16 bases. This CDR3 has 15 residues. Looked up from germline, CDR1 is LGHNA and CDR2 is YSLEER. The CDR3, as DNA: TGCGCCAGCAGCCCGGGAGTTAACGAAGGCACTGAAGCTTTCTTT. Translating it yields CASSPGVNEGTEAFF.

This clone showed up just once. This rearrangement joins TRBV7-2 to TRBJ2-1, with a tentative D call TRBD2 (6 bases). The germline V and J ends were trimmed by 1 base and 7 bases, with 20 bases remaining between them. The CDR3 covers 17 residues. Germline V CDR1 and CDR2: SGHTA, FQGNSA. CDR3 nucleotides: TGTGCCAGCAGCTTAGGGGGAAAGCGGTCCCGGGGGAATGAGCAGTTCTTC. It encodes CASSLGGKRSRGNEQFF. The variable domain in full, with the rest retrieved from reference TRBV7-2 and TRBJ2-1, is GAGVSQSPSNKVTEKGKDVELRCDPISGHTALYWYRQSLGQGLEFLIYFQGNSAPDKSGLPSDRFSAERTGGSVSTLTIQRTQQEDSAVYLCASSLGGKRSRGNEQFFGPGTRLTVL.

About this clone: Germline is not matched at one junction end, which may reflect a read error. The gene calls are TRBV4-3 and TRBJ2-2; no firm D call. Germline-derived CDR1 and CDR2 are LGHNA and YSLEER. This CDR3 is 15 amino acids long. CDR3 sequence reads: CASSQEARNAGELFF. In DNA form, the CDR3 reads TGCGCCAGCAGCCAAGAGGCCCGGAACGCCGGGGAGCTGTTTTTT.

V usage is TRBV11-2 and J usage is TRBJ2-7; weak D call: TRBD2 (5 bases). From germline, CDR1 is SGHAT and CDR2 FQNNGV. The CDR3 contains 15 residues. V was pared by 2 bases and J by 4 bases, with 15 bases between. The CDR3 nucleotides are TGTGCCAGCAGCTTATTTGCGATTGGCGGGTACGAGCAGTACTTC. This encodes CASSLFAIGGYEQYF.